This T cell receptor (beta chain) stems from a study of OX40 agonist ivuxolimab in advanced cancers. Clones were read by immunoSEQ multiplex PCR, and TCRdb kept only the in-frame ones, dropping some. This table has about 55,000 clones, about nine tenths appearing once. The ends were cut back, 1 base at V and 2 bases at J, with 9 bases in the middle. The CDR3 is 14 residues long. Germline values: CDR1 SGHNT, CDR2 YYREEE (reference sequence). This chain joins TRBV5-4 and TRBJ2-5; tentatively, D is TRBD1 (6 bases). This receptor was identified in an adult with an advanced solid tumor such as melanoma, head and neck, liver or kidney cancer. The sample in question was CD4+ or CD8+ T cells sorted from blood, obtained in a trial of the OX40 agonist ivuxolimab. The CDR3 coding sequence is TGTGCCAGCAGCTTGACAGGGAAGCAAGAGACCCAGTACTTC. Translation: CASSLTGKQETQYF.